A single sample gave rise to the 26 T cell receptor beta chains below, sequenced in a study of technical replicates of blood from several donors. Some clones are missing from TCRdb's copy, which holds only in-frame ones; the method was immunoSEQ multiplex PCR. This repertoire shows 79,000 or so clones, around 90% found once; its top ten account for about 0.4%. The sample taken for sequencing was T cells isolated from PBMCs. All receptors come from a human donor in good health.

The chain employs TRBV2 and TRBJ2-3, with 10 bases lining up with TRBD2. The J segment lost 2 bases and the V segment lost 6 bases, leaving 5 bases of the junction unmatched. Germline V CDR1 and CDR2: SNHLY, FYNNEI. CDR3 size: 15 residues. The CDR3 DNA is TGTGCCAGCAGGCAACTAGCGGGACCCACAGATACGCAGTATTTT. Translation: CASRQLAGPTDTQYF.

J is TRBJ2-1 and V is TRBV9; TRBD2 agrees at 8 bases. CDR3 size: 19 residues. After removal of 4 bases from V and 9 bases from J, the junction contained 24 bases not matched to a gene. Germline V gene data show CDR1 as SGDLS and CDR2 as YYNGEE. The CDR3, as DNA: TGTGCCAGCAGCCTCCTCAACCCGACTCGAGCGGGAGATATAGGTGAGCAGTTCTTC. Residues: CASSLLNPTRAGDIGEQFF. Filled out from reference TRBV9 and TRBJ2-1, the complete variable domain reads DSGVTQTPKHLITATGQRVTLRCSPRSGDLSVYWYQQSLDQGLQFLIQYYNGEERAKGNILERFSAQQFPDLHSELNLSSLELGDSALYFCASSLLNPTRAGDIGEQFFGPGTRLTVL.

This chain joins TRBV7-9 and TRBJ1-1, with 7 nucleotides matching TRBD1. In germline, CDR1 is SEHNR, CDR2 FQNEAQ (reference sequence). The J segment lost 0 bases and the V segment lost 4 bases, leaving 2 bases of the junction unmatched. The CDR3 is 14 residues long. In nucleotides, the CDR3 is TGTGCCAGCAGCTGGACAGGCTTGAACACTGAAGCTTTCTTT. Residues: CASSWTGLNTEAFF.

This chain links TRBV7-2 with TRBJ2-2; 8 positions match TRBD2. This CDR3 is built from 16 residues. Trimming cost V 4 bases and J 3 bases; bases outside gene matches: 7. From germline, CDR1 is SGHTA and CDR2 FQGNSA. The CDR3 is CASSSSTSVDTGELFF. In nucleotides, the CDR3 is TGTGCCAGCAGCTCCTCGACTAGCGTGGACACCGGGGAGCTGTTTTTT.

The rearrangement links TRBV6-5 to TRBJ2-3; D perhaps matches TRBD2 (6 bases). V was clipped by 0 bases and J by 8 bases, with 18 bases between them. Germline assignment: CDR1 MNHEY and CDR2 SVGAGI. The CDR3 consists of 16 residues. The CDR3 nucleotides read TGTGCCAGCAGTTACTCGACTAGATTAGCCCCGGCTACGCAGTATTTT. Translated: CASSYSTRLAPATQYF.

The rearrangement joins TRBV6-6 to TRBJ2-2; 7 nucleotides agree with TRBD2. The CDR3 totals 16 residues. The J segment lost 0 bases and the V segment lost 1 base, leaving 2 bases of the junction unmatched. Germline CDR1 reads MNHNY; CDR2 reads SVGAGI (reference sequence). This CDR3 reads CASSYLLATNTGELFF. The CDR3 DNA follows: TGTGCCAGCAGTTACTTACTAGCGACGAACACCGGGGAGCTGTTTTTT.

This chain uses TRBV11-3 with TRBJ2-5, with TRBD2 matching over 14 bases. The germline gives CDR1 SGHNT, CDR2 YENEEA. The CDR3 contains 17 residues. V gave up 4 bases and J gave up 5 bases; unmatched junction bases: 9. CDR3 nucleotide sequence: TGTGCCAGCAGCTCCGGGACTAGCGGGAGTGTTAGCGAGACCCAGTACTTC. This codes for CASSSGTSGSVSETQYF.

This rearrangement joins TRBV6-5 to TRBJ2-5, with 8 positions matching TRBD1. CDR3 size: 12 residues. J lost 4 bases, V lost 7 bases, and 2 bases had no gene match. Germline loops: CDR1 MNHEY, CDR2 SVGAGI. CDR3 nucleotides: TGTGCCAGCATGGACAGGGTAGAGACCCAGTACTTC. Its protein product is CASMDRVETQYF.

The chain combines TRBV6-1 with TRBJ2-2; D possibly corresponds to TRBD1 (5 bases). This CDR3 region has 17 residues. Germline V gene sequence: CDR1 MNHNS, CDR2 SASEGT. Trimming removed 0 bases at V and 2 bases at J, with 13 bases between. The CDR3 DNA reads TGTGCCAGCAGTGAAGCGCTAAGGGGCCTTAACACCGGGGAGCTGTTTTTT. Amino acids: CASSEALRGLNTGELFF.

The chain is built from TRBV27 and TRBJ2-5, with 11 positions matching TRBD1. Germline V gene sequence: CDR1 MNHEY, CDR2 SMNVEV (reference sequence). The CDR3 extends over 16 amino acids. V dropped 4 bases and J dropped 7; count of bases not matched to a gene: 11. CDR3 in DNA: TGTGCCAGCAGTTCCCCCTGGACAGGGGGCGTCGGGACCCAGTACTTC. This gives the protein CASSSPWTGGVGTQYF.

The chain couples TRBV9 to TRBJ1-1, with D hard to call. Trimming shortened V by 3 bases and J by 1 base, and 7 bases separated the two germline ends. The CDR3 runs 13 residues. In germline, CDR1 is SGDLS, CDR2 YYNGEE. The CDR3 spells CASSAAKNTEAFF. CDR3 DNA: TGTGCCAGCAGCGCCGCTAAGAACACTGAAGCTTTCTTT.

This chain uses TRBV6-6 with TRBJ1-1, with 7 bases fitting TRBD1. Germline trimming cut 6 bases from V and 1 base from J; bases unmatched to any gene: 8. The CDR3 is made up of 15 amino acids. The germline V gene encodes CDR1 MNHNY and CDR2 SVGAGI (reference sequence). CDR3 sequence (DNA): TGTGCCAGCAGATACCGGGACAGCAAGAACACTGAAGCTTTCTTT. This codes for CASRYRDSKNTEAFF.

J is TRBJ2-5 and V is TRBV6-5; D may be TRBD2 (5 bases). This CDR3 is 15 amino acids long. The germline V gene encodes CDR1 MNHEY and CDR2 SVGAGI. The V end was cut by 1 base, the J end by 1 base, with 10 bases between. CDR3 protein: CASSYYRGSQETQYF. The CDR3, as DNA: TGTGCCAGCAGTTACTACCGGGGAAGCCAAGAGACCCAGTACTTC.

This chain joins TRBV29-1 and TRBJ2-1, with 9 nucleotides matching TRBD2. The ends lost 3 bases at V and 10 bases at J; junction bases unmatched: 19. Germline CDR1 SQVTM, CDR2 ANQGSEA. The CDR3 spans 17 residues. The DNA for the CDR3 is TGCAGCGTTGATGGGAGGGTAAAGGGAGGACTAGCGAGAGAGCAGTTCTTC. It yields the protein CSVDGRVKGGLAREQFF.

In DNA, the CDR3 is TGTGCCAGCAGCTTCGCACAGGTCAGCACAGATACGCAGTATTTT. Protein: CASSFAQVSTDTQYF. The chain couples TRBV5-6 to TRBJ2-3, with a possible D match to TRBD1 (5 bases). Trimming took 2 bases from V and 0 from J, leaving 10 bases between them. The CDR3 sequence is 15 residues long. Looked up from germline, CDR1 is SGHDT and CDR2 is YYEEEE.

This chain links TRBV28 with TRBJ2-2, with no clear D. CDR3 size: 12 residues. Trimming shortened V by 3 bases and J by 6 bases, and 5 bases separated the two germline ends. In germline, CDR1 is MDHEN, CDR2 SYDVKM. CDR3 in DNA: TGTGCCAGCAGTTTTGGGCCCGGGGAGCTGTTTTTT. This encodes CASSFGPGELFF.

This clone was seen just once. The V and J genes are TRBV7-9 and TRBJ1-1, with 10 bases matching TRBD1. CDR3 length: 17 residues. V lost 1 base and J lost 5; bases outside the gene matches: 10. CDR1 and CDR2 (germline): SEHNR, FQNEAQ (reference sequence). Here the CDR3 reads CASSLGSRDRGVTEAFF. The CDR3, as DNA: TGTGCCAGCAGCTTAGGGAGTCGGGACAGGGGTGTAACTGAAGCTTTCTTT.

The chain links TRBV30 to TRBJ2-3, with D hard to call. CDR1 and CDR2 (germline): GTSNPN, SVGIG (reference sequence). The ends were cut back, 0 bases at V and 4 bases at J, with 14 bases in the middle. The CDR3 contains 15 residues. As DNA, the CDR3 is TGTGCCTGGAGTGTACGGAGAAGGATCGCAGATACGCAGTATTTT. Its translation: CAWSVRRRIADTQYF. Looking up the rest from reference TRBV30 and TRBJ2-3 gives the full variable domain: SQTIHQWPATLVQPVGSPLSLECTVEGTSNPNLYWYRQAAGRGLQLLFYSVGIGQISSEVPQNLSASRPQDRQFILSSKKLLLSDSGFYLCAWSVRRRIADTQYFGPGTRLTVL.

This clone was recorded only once. The chain joins TRBV13 to TRBJ2-7, with D tentatively TRBD1 (6 bases). V was pared by 5 bases and J by 2 bases, with 13 bases between. The CDR3 consists of 14 residues. Germline V gene sequence: CDR1 PRHDT, CDR2 FYEKMQ (reference sequence). CDR3 coding DNA: TGTGCCAGCAGCCTCCAGGGGCTCCCCTACGAGCAGTACTTC. It yields the protein CASSLQGLPYEQYF.

This clone was detected only once. V usage is TRBV19 and J usage is TRBJ1-5; TRBD1 aligns across 8 bases. The CDR3 is made up of 14 amino acids. CDR1 is LNHDA, CDR2 SQIVND, per germline (reference sequence). The junction had 7 bases not matched to a gene; V was cut back by 8 bases and J by 4 bases. CDR3 bases: TGTGCCAGTGCCTTCTGGACAGGGAATCAGCCCCAGCATTTT. Protein product: CASAFWTGNQPQHF.

The CDR3, as DNA: TGTGCGGGAGGGCAATTGAACACCGGGGAGCTGTTTTTT. Translation: CAGGQLNTGELFF. The V call is TRBV10-3, the J call TRBJ2-2; 7 positions match TRBD2. The CDR3 contains 13 residues. Germline V gene data show CDR1 as ENHRY and CDR2 as SYGVKD.

This chain connects TRBV4-2 to TRBJ2-7, with 9 bases identical to TRBD2. V lost 1 base, J lost 1 base, and 8 bases stayed unmatched. Germline V gene lookup returns CDR1 LGHNA and CDR2 YNFKEQ. The CDR3 totals 17 residues. The CDR3 DNA reads TGTGCCAGCAGCCAAGGTATTAGCGGGAGTTTATCCTACGAGCAGTACTTC. Its protein product is CASSQGISGSLSYEQYF.

The V and J genes are TRBV4-1 and TRBJ1-2; a weak D match, TRBD1 (5 bases). This CDR3 is 15 amino acids long. Germline V gives CDR1 MGHRA, CDR2 YSYEKL. Trimming stripped 2 bases from V and 8 bases from J, with 18 bases between. The CDR3 DNA follows: TGCGCCAGCAGCCAAAGAGAGGCCAGGGTAGACGGCTACACCTTC. Translating it yields CASSQREARVDGYTF.

This sequence joins TRBV19 and TRBJ2-2, with 9 bases lining up with TRBD2. Per germline, CDR1 LNHDA and CDR2 SQIVND (reference sequence). V lost 5 bases and J lost 2; bases outside the gene matches: 9. The CDR3 spans 17 residues. The CDR3 sequence is CASSGTGGRANTGELFF. In nucleotides, the CDR3 is TGTGCCAGTAGTGGGACTGGCGGGAGGGCAAACACCGGGGAGCTGTTTTTT.

J is TRBJ2-5 and V is TRBV25-1, with 12 nucleotides matching TRBD1. The CDR3 extends over 15 amino acids. Germline CDR1 and CDR2: MGHDK and SYGVNS. V was clipped by 4 bases and J by 5 bases; unmatched bases: 5. CDR3 loop: CASSGWDRGPETQYF. CDR3 nucleotides: TGTGCCAGCAGTGGATGGGACAGGGGGCCTGAGACCCAGTACTTC. Full variable domain (missing parts from reference TRBV25-1 and TRBJ2-5): EADIYQTPRYLVIGTGKKITLECSQTMGHDKMYWYQQDPGMELHLIHYSYGVNSTEKGDLSSESTVSRIRTEHFPLTLESARPSHTSQYLCASSGWDRGPETQYFGPGTRLLVL.

This chain's CDR3 is CASSFLLTGSHTGELFF. The CDR3 DNA sequence: TGTGCCAGCAGTTTCTTACTCACAGGGAGCCACACCGGGGAGCTGTTTTTT. This rearrangement joins TRBV5-6 to TRBJ2-2, with D perhaps TRBD1 (6 bases). Trimming shortened V by 5 bases and J by 3 bases, and 20 bases separated the two germline ends. Germline CDR1 is SGHDT and CDR2 is YYEEEE. The CDR3 has 17 amino acids.